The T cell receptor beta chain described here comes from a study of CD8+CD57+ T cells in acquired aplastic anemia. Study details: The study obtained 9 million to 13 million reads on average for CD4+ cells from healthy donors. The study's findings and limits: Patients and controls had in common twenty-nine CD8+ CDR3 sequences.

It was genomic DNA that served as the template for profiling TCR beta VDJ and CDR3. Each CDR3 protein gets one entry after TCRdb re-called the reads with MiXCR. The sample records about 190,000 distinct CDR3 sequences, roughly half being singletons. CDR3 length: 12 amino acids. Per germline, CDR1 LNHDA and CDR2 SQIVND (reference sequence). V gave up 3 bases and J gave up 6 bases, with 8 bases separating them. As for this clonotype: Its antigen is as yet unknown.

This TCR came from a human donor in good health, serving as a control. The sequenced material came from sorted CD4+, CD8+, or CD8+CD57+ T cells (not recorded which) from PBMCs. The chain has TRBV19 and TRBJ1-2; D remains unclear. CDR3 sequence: CASSIGGDGYTF. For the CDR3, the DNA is TGTGCCAGTAGTATTGGCGGTGATGGCTACACCTTC.